This TCR beta chain was obtained from a study of beta chain features in type 1 diabetes. Sequencing targeted expressed TCRB transcripts, as all isolated RNA had been reverse transcribed. Profiling relied on immunoSEQ multiplex PCR, and the TCRdb table lists in-frame clones only, not all of them. This repertoire shows approximately 60,000 clones, 40% to 60% found once; its top ten account for roughly 2.6%. For this clone: What it binds is not known.

Study conclusions and caveats: Researchers report that Type 1 diabetes patients had moderately but significantly shorter TCRB CDR3s across all four CD4+ subsets.

CDR3 length equals 14 residues. Germline V gene data show CDR1 as SGHKS and CDR2 as YYEKEE (reference sequence). V was trimmed by 0 bases and J by 2 bases, leaving 6 bases between them. The receptor was derived from a woman aged 40 to 49 with type 1 diabetes. The chain employs TRBV5-5 and TRBJ2-1; D remains unclear. The sample taken for sequencing was Tregs from blood. CDR3 DNA sequence: TGTGCCAGCAGCTTGGGAGTTACCTACAATGAGCAGTTCTTC. This gives the protein CASSLGVTYNEQFF.